This TCR beta chain comes out of a study of blood T cell repertoires in COVID-19. Overall study: The samples span acute and convalescent COVID-19 from the United States, Italy and Spain.

Authors' analysis steps: Reference gene primer amplification yielded estimated nucleated cell counts. Assay: immunoSEQ multiplex PCR; the TCRdb copy retains only in-frame clones and omits some. The DNA gave D and trimming, while V, J and clone size come from that table. Of about 670,000 clones listed, 70% to 90% are singletons. The CDR3 loop spans 14 amino acids. Germline V gene sequence: CDR1 MNHEY, CDR2 SVGAGI. V shed 0 bases, J shed 6 bases, and the junction held 4 bases outside the gene matches. The sequencing input was peripheral blood. The chain joins TRBV6-5 to TRBJ1-1; TRBD1 matches 7 bases. The sequence derives from a woman between 18 and 30 years old with acute or convalescent COVID-19. CDR3 amino acids: CASSYSTGSPEAFF. CDR3 DNA sequence: TGTGCCAGCAGTTACTCGACAGGGAGTCCTGAAGCTTTCTTT.